What follows is one T cell receptor (beta chain) and its context. These data come from a study of blood T cell repertoires in COVID-19. Study context: Both acute and convalescent COVID-19 samples were obtained from the United States, Italy and Spain. PBMCs, B-cell-depleted T cells, or T cells provided the cDNA or gDNA that made up the material.

The germline V gene has CDR1 SGHRS and CDR2 YFSETQ. Unmatched junction bases numbered 6, after V lost 1 base and J lost 1 base. This CDR3 contains 17 residues. Sequencing was performed with immunoSEQ multiplex PCR; in TCRdb, only in-frame clones are kept and a portion is missing. The data show about 210,000 clones, approximately 83% seen once. This clonotype originated in a woman aged 40 to 50 with active or convalescent COVID-19. This chain links TRBV5-1 with TRBJ2-5; 11 nucleotides align to TRBD2. Material: peripheral blood. CDR3 bases: TGCGCCAGCAGCTTGTGGCAGACTAGCGGGGCCCAAGAGACCCAGTACTTC. It is translated as CASSLWQTSGAQETQYF.